This T cell receptor beta chain was sequenced in a study of tumor-infiltrating lymphocytes in primary liver carcinoma (dated 2017 in TCRdb). Concerning the study at large: The five patients, three men and two women aged 30 to 69 years, had hepatocellular carcinoma (four) or combined HCC and intrahepatic cholangiocarcinoma (one). High reproducibility was observed for the technical replicate repertoires, with mean shared-clone rates about 0.92 and correlation coefficients above 0.95. Across five regions of each liver tumor, along with adjacent normal tissue and blood, the study brought together TCRbeta repertoire sequencing, expression microarrays and whole-exome sequencing. The five patients had tumors of stage T1-T3 N0M0, with maximum diameters ranging from about 4 to 11 cm. Samples yielded roughly 3.5 to 7.13 million productive TCRbeta reads; read depth did not differ significantly between tissue types. A total of approximately 35 specimens from 5 patients, comprising 25 or so tumor regions, 5 adjacent noncancerous liver tissues and 5 peripheral blood samples, were covered by TCRbeta repertoire sequencing. The paper as a whole reports these results and caveats: Only a few patients were included in the study, and the authors note that the findings should be validated in a larger study. Since the samples were bulk and unsorted, there was no way to compare CD4+ and CD8+ T cell repertoires. Repertoire overlap was higher between tumor regions (mean around 35%) than tumor-adjacent (roughly 17%) or tumor-blood (14%) pairs, consistent with antigen-driven expansion. The top 250 clones made up a significantly larger repertoire fraction in tumors than in blood (p = 0.039). Because only the TCR beta chain was sequenced and unpaired alpha chains were not captured, true repertoire diversity is likely underestimated.

Without any cell sorting, total RNA and DNA were extracted together from around 20-30 mg of bulk tissue using the AllPrep DNA/RNA mini kit. Between November 2015 and March 2016, 5 or 6 patients in China with histopathologically diagnosed primary liver carcinoma had their tumors surgically resected. Chronic HBV infection was present in the patients, and the patients were treatment-naive at sampling. Pieces of fresh tumor and adjacent tissue were cut in half, with one half kept in RNAlater at -80 degrees C and the other half sent for histology. Starting from about 500 ng total RNA, TCRbeta-specific cDNA was produced by reverse transcription with a constant-region primer and ProtoScript II reverse transcriptase. TCRbeta libraries were built with three nested multiplex PCR rounds, a slightly modified ARM-PCR procedure. Each of the first two PCR rounds ran for approximately 9 cycles and used multiplex TRBV1-TRBV30 forward primers together with a Cbeta reverse primer. A final 25-cycle PCR with Deep VentR polymerase added sample barcodes and Illumina adapters. Before sequencing, amplicons between 200 and 500 bp were purified from gel using a QIAquick gel extraction kit. TCRbeta amplicons were sequenced on an Illumina HiSeq 2500 with 250-bp paired-end reads. The authors processed their data as follows. Quality trimming of reads was performed with Trimmomatic v0.33, and paired reads were merged with FLASH v1.2.11 so that full CDR3 sequences could be recovered. V, D and J germline segments were assigned to the rearranged TCRbeta sequences by MiGEC v1.2.1b. Clonotype statistics and Shannon-Wiener diversity indices were calculated with VDJtools v1.0.0. Except for diversity analysis, only each sample's 250 most abundant clonotypes were used in subsequent analyses to reduce sampling bias. TCRdb applied fastp at Q25 and MiXCR to the public reads, then kept only in-frame beta chains. Each CDR3 protein appears once, grouped with its most common genes and DNA. The V and J calls here are based on TCRdb, not the publication. Across this sample there are approximately 42,000 distinct CDR3 sequences, with around 80% seen only once. Jointly, the top ten make up 35% to 45% of the sample.

As to this clonotype: The clone's antigen remains unknown. A much larger clone lies one base from this, so it may be a read error.

Via the germline V gene, CDR1 is MDHEN and CDR2 SYDVKM. From the cysteine up to the phenylalanine, the CDR3 has a length of 14 residues. This entry keeps only the CDR3 DNA: 42 bases, framed from base 1. This sequence was found in a woman aged 30 to 39 with primary liver carcinoma and hepatitis B virus infection. The sequenced sample consisted of tumor-adjacent normal liver tissue. The sequence joins TRBV28 to TRBJ1-5; the D gene is perhaps TRBD1, from 5 matching bases. The DNA sequence follows: TGTACCAGCAGTATCAGGGCAGCTCATCAGCCCCAGCATTTT. Translated, this is CTSSIRAAHQPQHF.